The present T cell receptor beta chain was sequenced within a study of shared clonotypes between healthy human individuals. Study-wide findings and caveats: Only blood was sampled, and tissue TCR repertoires likely differ from blood ones. When naive CD4 clonotypes were compared across a handful of donors, approximately 5% were shared.

The input for sorted-subset replicate PCRs was around 0.2 ug DNA, tens of thousands of T cell genomes. Using immunoSEQ multiplex PCR, the repertoire was profiled, and TCRdb retains in-frame clones only, with some absent. Among roughly 640,000 clones, roughly 97% were seen once, and the ten largest hold about 0.06%. A remark on this clone: Its antigen remains unidentified.

The CDR3 has 13 residues. Per the germline V gene, CDR1 is SGHRS and CDR2 is YFSETQ. Trimming took off 3 bases at V and 5 bases at J, with 8 bases between the two ends. The chain uses TRBV5-1 and TRBJ1-4; maybe TRBD1 (6 bases). The source material was naive CD4+ T cells sorted from blood. Documented subset: CD45RA+ positively selected. The clonotype was recovered from a woman under 40 in good health. The CDR3 region has the DNA TGCGCCAGCAGCTCGGGGACAAATGAAAAACTGTTTTTT. Amino acids: CASSSGTNEKLFF.